Below are 9 T cell receptor beta chains sequenced from a single sample in a study of blood T cells in healthy people across ages (dated by TCRdb to between 2015 and 2016). Library preparation employed 5' RACE. Instrument used: Illumina HiSeq 2500. A second roughly 7 to 11 cycle PCR used a sample-barcoded 5' primer and a J-beta primer mix. Clones were called with MiXCR by TCRdb after fastp trimmed the public reads at Q25, and only in-frame beta chains were retained. Every entry covers one CDR3 protein and lists the most common genes and DNA from its rows. Within this sample are under 950,000 distinct CDR3 sequences, with around a fifth of them counted one time only. The ten largest make up around 21% of the sample. The material sequenced was blood. Every receptor here comes from an older man in good health.

This chain uses TRBV2 with TRBJ2-5, with 7 bases lining up with TRBD2. J gave up 5 bases and V 3 bases, and 6 bases lay outside the gene matches. Germline CDR1 reads SNHLY; CDR2 reads FYNNEI. The CDR3 covers 14 residues. The CDR3 loop is CASSDLAANETQYF. The CDR3 DNA sequence: TGTGCCAGCAGTGACCTAGCGGCTAATGAGACCCAGTACTTC.

V is TRBV7-9 and J is TRBJ1-5; TRBD1 aligns across 7 bases. The CDR3 is made up of 15 amino acids. CDR1 is SEHNR, CDR2 FQNEAQ, per germline (reference sequence). V dropped 6 bases and J dropped 2; count of bases not matched to a gene: 7. The CDR3 DNA is TGTGCCAGCAGTCAGACAGGGACTGGCAATCAGCCCCAGCATTTT. The encoded protein is CASSQTGTGNQPQHF.

This chain joins TRBV28 and TRBJ2-7; 7 bases are a match to TRBD2. After removal of 5 bases from V and 2 bases from J, the junction contained 6 bases not matched to a gene. The CDR3 has 14 residues. In germline, CDR1 is MDHEN, CDR2 SYDVKM. The CDR3 sequence: CASSTPGLTYEQYF. DNA of the CDR3: TGTGCCAGCAGTACTCCGGGACTAACCTACGAGCAGTACTTC.

The chain carries TRBV13 and TRBJ1-5; TRBD1 agrees at 7 bases. V trimming: 5 bases; J trimming: 2 bases; junction bases outside the gene matches: 9. Germline loops: CDR1 PRHDT, CDR2 FYEKMQ (reference sequence). There are 16 residues in the CDR3. The CDR3 DNA sequence: TGTGCCAGCAGCCTATCGACAGGGAGTCGCAATCAGCCCCAGCATTTT. Translating it yields CASSLSTGSRNQPQHF.

J is TRBJ2-5 and V is TRBV15, with no clear D. The CDR3 has 15 amino acids. Germline V lookup: CDR1 LNHNV, CDR2 YYDKDF (reference sequence). V was shortened by 0 bases and J by 2 bases, with 10 bases between the two germline ends. In nucleotides, the CDR3 is TGTGCCACCAGCAGAGATCTGAGTGGGCAAGAGACCCAGTACTTC. Amino acids: CATSRDLSGQETQYF.

This clonotype was picked up a small number of times. The V call is TRBV5-1, the J call TRBJ1-1; D gene ambiguous. CDR3 size: 15 residues. Per the germline V gene, CDR1 is SGHRS and CDR2 is YFSETQ. Trimming shortened V by 0 bases and J by 3 bases, and 12 bases separated the two germline ends. CDR3 sequence (DNA): TGCGCCAGCAGCTTGGTGGGAGGGCGAGACACTGAAGCTTTCTTT. This sequence encodes CASSLVGGRDTEAFF.

This clonotype was observed a few times. The chain recombines TRBV29-1 with TRBJ2-1; 8 bases are shared with TRBD1. Trimming took 3 bases from V and 3 from J; bases not matched to a gene: 7. Per germline, CDR1 SQVTM and CDR2 ANQGSEA. This CDR3 is built from 15 residues. CDR3 loop: CSVEVDRVSYNEQFF. The DNA for the CDR3 is TGCAGCGTTGAGGTGGACAGGGTGAGCTACAATGAGCAGTTCTTC.

This clonotype was seen more than once but under ten times. The chain links TRBV7-8 to TRBJ1-5; TRBD1 matches at 10 bases. Germline lookup yields CDR1 SGHVS and CDR2 FQNEAQ. CDR3 length: 15 residues. The V segment lost 5 bases and the J segment 4 bases; nucleotides outside the gene matches: 5. The CDR3 DNA reads TGTGCCAGCAGCCCTGGGACAGGGGTAAATCAGCCCCAGCATTTT. It translates to CASSPGTGVNQPQHF.

This rearrangement joins TRBV29-1 to TRBJ2-7; D is uncertain. Germline V CDR1 and CDR2: SQVTM, ANQGSEA. The CDR3 sequence is 12 residues long. The ends were cut back, 3 bases at V and 2 bases at J, with 8 bases in the middle. The CDR3 is CSVEEIAYEQYF. The CDR3 DNA follows: TGCAGCGTTGAGGAAATAGCCTACGAGCAGTACTTC.